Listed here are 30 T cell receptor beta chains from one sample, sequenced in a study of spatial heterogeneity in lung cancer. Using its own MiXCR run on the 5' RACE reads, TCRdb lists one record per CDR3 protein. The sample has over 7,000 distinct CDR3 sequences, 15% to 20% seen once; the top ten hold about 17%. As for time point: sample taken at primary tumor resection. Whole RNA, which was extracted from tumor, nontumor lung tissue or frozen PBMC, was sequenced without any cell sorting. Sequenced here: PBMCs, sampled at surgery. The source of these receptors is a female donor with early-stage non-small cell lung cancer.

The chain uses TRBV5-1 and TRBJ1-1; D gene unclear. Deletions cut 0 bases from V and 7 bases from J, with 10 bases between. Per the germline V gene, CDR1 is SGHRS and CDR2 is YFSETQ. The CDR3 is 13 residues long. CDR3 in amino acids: CASSLEALGEAFF. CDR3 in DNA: TGCGCCAGCAGCTTGGAGGCACTCGGTGAAGCTTTCTTT.

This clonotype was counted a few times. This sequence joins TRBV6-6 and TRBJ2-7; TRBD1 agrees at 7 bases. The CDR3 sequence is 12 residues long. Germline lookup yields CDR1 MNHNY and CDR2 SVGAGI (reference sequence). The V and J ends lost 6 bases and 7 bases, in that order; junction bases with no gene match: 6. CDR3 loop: CASSTGVSEQYV. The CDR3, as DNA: TGTGCCAGCAGCACAGGGGTTTCGGAGCAGTACGTC.

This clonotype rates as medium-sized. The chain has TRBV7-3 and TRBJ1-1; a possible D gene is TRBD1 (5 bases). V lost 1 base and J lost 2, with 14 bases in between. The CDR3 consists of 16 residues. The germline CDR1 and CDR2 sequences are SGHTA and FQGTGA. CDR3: CASSLRTRDGNTEAFF. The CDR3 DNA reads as TGTGCCAGCAGCTTAAGAACCAGGGACGGCAACACTGAAGCTTTCTTT.

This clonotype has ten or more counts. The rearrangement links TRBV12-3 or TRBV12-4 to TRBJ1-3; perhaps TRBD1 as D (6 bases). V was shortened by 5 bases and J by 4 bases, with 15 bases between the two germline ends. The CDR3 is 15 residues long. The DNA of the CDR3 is TGTGCCAGCAGTGAACAGGGAGGTGTAGGAAACACCATATATTTT. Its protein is CASSEQGGVGNTIYF.

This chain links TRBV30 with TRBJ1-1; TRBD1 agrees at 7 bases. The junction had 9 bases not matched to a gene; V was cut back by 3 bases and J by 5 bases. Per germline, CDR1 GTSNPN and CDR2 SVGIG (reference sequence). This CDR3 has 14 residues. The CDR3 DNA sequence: TGTGCCTGGAGAGCTGACAGGGCCGGGACTGAAGCTTTCTTT. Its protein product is CAWRADRAGTEAFF.

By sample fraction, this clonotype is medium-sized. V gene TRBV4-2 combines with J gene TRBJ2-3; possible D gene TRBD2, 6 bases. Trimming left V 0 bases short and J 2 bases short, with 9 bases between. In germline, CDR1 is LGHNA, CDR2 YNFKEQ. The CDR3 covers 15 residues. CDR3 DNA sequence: TGTGCCAGCAGCCAAGACCGGAGGGTCACAGATACGCAGTATTTT. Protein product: CASSQDRRVTDTQYF.

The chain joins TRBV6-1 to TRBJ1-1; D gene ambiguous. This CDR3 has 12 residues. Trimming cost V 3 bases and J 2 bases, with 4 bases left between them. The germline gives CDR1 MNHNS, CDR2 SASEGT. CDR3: CASSEANTEAFF. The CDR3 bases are TGTGCCAGCAGTGAGGCCAACACTGAAGCTTTCTTT.

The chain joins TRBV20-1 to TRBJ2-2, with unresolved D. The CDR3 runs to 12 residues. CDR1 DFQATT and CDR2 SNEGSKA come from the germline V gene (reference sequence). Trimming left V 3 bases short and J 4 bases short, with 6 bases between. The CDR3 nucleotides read TGCAGTGCTAGTAAGGGCACCGGGGAGCTGTTTTTT. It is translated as CSASKGTGELFF.

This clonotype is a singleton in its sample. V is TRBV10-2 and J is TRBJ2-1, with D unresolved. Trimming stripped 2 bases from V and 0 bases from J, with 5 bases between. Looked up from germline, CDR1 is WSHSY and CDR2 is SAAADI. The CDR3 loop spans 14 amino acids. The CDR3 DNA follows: TGCGCCAGCAGTGAGGCGAGCTCCTACAATGAGCAGTTCTTC. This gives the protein CASSEASSYNEQFF.

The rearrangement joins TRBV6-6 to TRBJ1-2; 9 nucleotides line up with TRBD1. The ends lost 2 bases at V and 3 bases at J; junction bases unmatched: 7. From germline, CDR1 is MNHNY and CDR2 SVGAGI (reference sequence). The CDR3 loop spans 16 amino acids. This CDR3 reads CASSYPTRTGDYGYTF. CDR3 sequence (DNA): TGTGCCAGCAGTTACCCTACCCGGACAGGGGACTATGGCTACACCTTC.

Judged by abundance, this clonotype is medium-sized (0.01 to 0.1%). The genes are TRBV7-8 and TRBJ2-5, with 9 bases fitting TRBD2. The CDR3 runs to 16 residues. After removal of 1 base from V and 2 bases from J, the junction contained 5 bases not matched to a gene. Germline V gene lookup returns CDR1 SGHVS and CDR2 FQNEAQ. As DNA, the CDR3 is TGTGCCAGCAGCTTAGGGACTAGCGCGGGACAAGAGACCCAGTACTTC. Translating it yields CASSLGTSAGQETQYF.

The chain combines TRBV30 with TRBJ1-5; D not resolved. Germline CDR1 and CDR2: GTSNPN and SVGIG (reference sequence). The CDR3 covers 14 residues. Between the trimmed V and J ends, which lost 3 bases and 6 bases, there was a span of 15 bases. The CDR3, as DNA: TGTGCCTGGAGCAAAGGAGGCCCCGGTCAGCCCCAGCATTTT. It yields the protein CAWSKGGPGQPQHF.

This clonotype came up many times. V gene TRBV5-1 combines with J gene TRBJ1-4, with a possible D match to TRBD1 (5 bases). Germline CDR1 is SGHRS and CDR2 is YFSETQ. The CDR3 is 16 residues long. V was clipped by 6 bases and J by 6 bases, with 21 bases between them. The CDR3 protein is CASKPTPAGRDEKLFF. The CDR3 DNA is TGCGCCAGCAAGCCTACGCCCGCGGGACGGGATGAAAAACTGTTTTTT.

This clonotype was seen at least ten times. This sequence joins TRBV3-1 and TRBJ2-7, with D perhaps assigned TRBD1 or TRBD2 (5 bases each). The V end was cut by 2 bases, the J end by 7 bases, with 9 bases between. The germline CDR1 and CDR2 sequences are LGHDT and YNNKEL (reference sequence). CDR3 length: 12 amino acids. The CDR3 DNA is TGTGCCAGCAGCCAACGGGACGGTGAGCAGTACTTC. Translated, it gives CASSQRDGEQYF.

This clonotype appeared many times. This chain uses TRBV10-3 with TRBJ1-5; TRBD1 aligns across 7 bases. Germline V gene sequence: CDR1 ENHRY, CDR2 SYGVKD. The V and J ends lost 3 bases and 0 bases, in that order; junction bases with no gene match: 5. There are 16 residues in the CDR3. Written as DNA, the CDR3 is TGTGCCATCAGTGATGGGACAGCGTATAGCAATCAGCCCCAGCATTTT. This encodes CAISDGTAYSNQPQHF.

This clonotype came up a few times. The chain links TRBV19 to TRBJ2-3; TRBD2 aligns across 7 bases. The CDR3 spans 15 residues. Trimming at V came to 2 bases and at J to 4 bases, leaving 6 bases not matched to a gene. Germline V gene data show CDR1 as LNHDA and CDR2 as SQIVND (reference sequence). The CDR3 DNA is TGTGCCAGTAGTATATGGGCGGGAGCGGCAGATACGCAGTATTTT. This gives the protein CASSIWAGAADTQYF.

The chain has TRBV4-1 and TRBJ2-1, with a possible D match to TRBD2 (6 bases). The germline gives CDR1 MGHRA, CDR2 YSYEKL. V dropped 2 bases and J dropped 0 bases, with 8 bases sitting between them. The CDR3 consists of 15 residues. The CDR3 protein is CASSQLALSYNEQFF. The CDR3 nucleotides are TGCGCCAGCAGCCAACTAGCGCTCTCCTACAATGAGCAGTTCTTC.

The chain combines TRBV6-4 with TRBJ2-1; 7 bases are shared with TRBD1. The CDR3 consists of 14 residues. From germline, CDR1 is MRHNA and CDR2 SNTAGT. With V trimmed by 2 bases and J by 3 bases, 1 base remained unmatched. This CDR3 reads CASSDQGDYNEQFF. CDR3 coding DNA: TGTGCCAGCAGTGACCAGGGGGACTACAATGAGCAGTTCTTC.

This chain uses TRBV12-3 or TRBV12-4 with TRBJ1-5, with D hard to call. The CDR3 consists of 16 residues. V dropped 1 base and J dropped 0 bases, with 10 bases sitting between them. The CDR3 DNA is TGTGCCAGCAGTTTAGGGGTAGGGTATAGCAATCAGCCCCAGCATTTT. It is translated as CASSLGVGYSNQPQHF.

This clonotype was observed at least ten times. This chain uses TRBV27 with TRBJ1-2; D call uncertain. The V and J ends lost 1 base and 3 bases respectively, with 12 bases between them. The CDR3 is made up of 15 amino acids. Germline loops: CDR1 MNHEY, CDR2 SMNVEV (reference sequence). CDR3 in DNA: TGTGCCAGCAGTTTATGGGGAGGTTCCCACTATGGCTACACCTTC. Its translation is CASSLWGGSHYGYTF.

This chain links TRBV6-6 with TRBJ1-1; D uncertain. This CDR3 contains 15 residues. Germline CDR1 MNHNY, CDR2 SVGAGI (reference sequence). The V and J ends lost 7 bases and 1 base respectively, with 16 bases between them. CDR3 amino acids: CASKPPLVQNTEAFF. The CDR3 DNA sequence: TGTGCCAGCAAACCCCCATTAGTCCAGAACACTGAAGCTTTCTTT.

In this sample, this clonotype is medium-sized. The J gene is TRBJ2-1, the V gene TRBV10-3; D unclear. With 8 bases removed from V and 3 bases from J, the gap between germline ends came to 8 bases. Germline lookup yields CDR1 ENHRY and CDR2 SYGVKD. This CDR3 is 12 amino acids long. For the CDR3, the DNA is TGTGCCATCGGATCCTACTACAATGAGCAGTTCTTC. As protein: CAIGSYYNEQFF.

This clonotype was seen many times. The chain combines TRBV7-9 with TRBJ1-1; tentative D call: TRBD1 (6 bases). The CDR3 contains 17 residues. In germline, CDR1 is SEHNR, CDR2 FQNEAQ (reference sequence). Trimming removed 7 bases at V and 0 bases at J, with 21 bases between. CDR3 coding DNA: TGTGCCAGCACCGGCGGCCCAGGGGTCTCCTTGAACACTGAAGCTTTCTTT. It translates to CASTGGPGVSLNTEAFF.

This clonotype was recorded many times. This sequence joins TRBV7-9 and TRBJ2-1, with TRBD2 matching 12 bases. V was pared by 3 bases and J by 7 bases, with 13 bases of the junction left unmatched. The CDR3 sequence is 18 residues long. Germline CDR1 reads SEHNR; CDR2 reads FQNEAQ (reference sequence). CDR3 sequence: CASSLPPRLAGGRNEQFF. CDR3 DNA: TGTGCCAGCAGCTTGCCCCCCCGGCTAGCGGGGGGGAGGAATGAGCAGTTCTTC.

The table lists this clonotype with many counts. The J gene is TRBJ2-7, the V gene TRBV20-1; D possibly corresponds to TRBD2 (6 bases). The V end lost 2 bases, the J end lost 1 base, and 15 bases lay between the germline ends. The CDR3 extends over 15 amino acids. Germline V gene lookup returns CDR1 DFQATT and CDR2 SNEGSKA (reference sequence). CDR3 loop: CSARSGSGDSYEQYF. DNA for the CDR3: TGCAGTGCTAGATCCGGATCGGGGGATTCCTACGAGCAGTACTTC.

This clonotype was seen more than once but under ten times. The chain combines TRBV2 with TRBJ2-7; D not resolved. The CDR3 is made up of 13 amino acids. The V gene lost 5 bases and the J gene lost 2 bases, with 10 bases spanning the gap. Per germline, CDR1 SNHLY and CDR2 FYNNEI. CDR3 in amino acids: CASSILQTYEQYF. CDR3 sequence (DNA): TGTGCCAGCAGTATACTGCAAACCTACGAGCAGTACTTC.

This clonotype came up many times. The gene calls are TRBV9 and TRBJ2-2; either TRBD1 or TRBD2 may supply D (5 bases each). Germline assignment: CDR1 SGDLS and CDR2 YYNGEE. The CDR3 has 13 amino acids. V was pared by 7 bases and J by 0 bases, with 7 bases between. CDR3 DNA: TGTGCCAGCGGGGGAACGAACACCGGGGAGCTGTTTTTT. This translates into CASGGTNTGELFF.

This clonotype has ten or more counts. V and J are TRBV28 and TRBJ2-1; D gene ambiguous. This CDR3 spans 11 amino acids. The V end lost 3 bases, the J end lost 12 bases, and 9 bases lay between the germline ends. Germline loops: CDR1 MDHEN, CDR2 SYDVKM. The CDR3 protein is CASSFMGMQFF. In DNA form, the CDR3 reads TGTGCCAGCAGTTTCATGGGGATGCAGTTCTTC.

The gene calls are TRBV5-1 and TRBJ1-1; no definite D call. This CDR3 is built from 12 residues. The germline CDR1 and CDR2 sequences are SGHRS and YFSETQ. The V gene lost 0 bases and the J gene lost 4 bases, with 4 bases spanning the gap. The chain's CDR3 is CASSLVGTEAFF. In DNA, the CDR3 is TGCGCCAGCAGCTTGGTAGGCACTGAAGCTTTCTTT.

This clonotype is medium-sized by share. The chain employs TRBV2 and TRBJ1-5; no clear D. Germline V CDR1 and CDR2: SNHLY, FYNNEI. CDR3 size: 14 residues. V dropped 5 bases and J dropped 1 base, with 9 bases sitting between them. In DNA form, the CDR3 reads TGTGCCAGCAGTAAAATCGACAGCAATCAGCCCCAGCATTTT. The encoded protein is CASSKIDSNQPQHF.